This TCR beta chain was captured in a study of blood T cell repertoires in COVID-19. About the research overall: In each case, the material was cDNA or gDNA derived from T cells, B-cell-depleted T cells, or PBMCs.

Study processing details: Estimates of nucleated cell counts were drawn from the amplification of reference gene primers. Clones were read by immunoSEQ multiplex PCR, and TCRdb kept only the in-frame ones, dropping some. V, J and clone size derive from that table, while D and trimming were established from the DNA sequence. The sample consists of a few hundred thousand clones, 84% of them appearing once. Sequenced: peripheral blood. This TCR came from a man aged 40-49 years who had recovered from COVID-19.

CDR3 loop: CAIRDGTSGSTQYF. The CDR3 bases are TGTGCCATCAGGGATGGGACTAGCGGGTCCACCCAGTACTTC. The chain employs TRBV10-3 and TRBJ2-5; 12 positions agree with TRBD2. Losses at the gene ends were 6 bases for V and 8 bases for J; bases not matched to a gene: 7. Germline V gives CDR1 ENHRY, CDR2 SYGVKD. The CDR3 runs to 14 residues.